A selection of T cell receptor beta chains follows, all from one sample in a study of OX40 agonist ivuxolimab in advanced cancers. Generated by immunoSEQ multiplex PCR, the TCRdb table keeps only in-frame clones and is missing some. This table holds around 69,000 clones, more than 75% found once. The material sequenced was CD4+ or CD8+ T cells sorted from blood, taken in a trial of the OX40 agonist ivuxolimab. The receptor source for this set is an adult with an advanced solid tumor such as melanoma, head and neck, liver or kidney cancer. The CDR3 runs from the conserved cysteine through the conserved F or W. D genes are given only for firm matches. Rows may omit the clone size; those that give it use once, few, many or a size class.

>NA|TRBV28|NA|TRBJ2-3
TGTGCCAGCATTGAGACTTCCACAGATACGCAGTATTTT
CASIETSTDTQYF
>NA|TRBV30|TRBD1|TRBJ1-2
TGTGCCTGGGCGCCGGGACAGTCCTATGGCTACACCTTC
CAWAPGQSYGYTF
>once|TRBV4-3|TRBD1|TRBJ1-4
TGCGCCAGCAGCCAGACGCAGGGGGCTAATGAAAAACTGTTTTTT
CASSQTQGANEKLFF
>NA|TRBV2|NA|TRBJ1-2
TGTGCCAGCAGTGAAGCGCTTCGGACGGCTAACTATGGCTACACCTTC
CASSEALRTANYGYTF
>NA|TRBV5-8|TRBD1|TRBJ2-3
TGTGCCAGCAGCTTGGGACAGGGGGCGACCGATACGCAGTATTTT
CASSLGQGATDTQYF
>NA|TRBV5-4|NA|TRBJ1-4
TGTGCCAGCAGCTTGGGCGTCCAAGGATCCAATGAAAAACTGTTTTTT
CASSLGVQGSNEKLFF
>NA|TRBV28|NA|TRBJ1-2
TGTGCCAGCAGTTTAAAAGGGTTCGGCTACACCTTC
CASSLKGFGYTF
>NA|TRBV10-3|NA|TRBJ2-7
TGTGCCATCAGTGAGTCGACGGGCGGCTCCTACGAGCAGTACTTC
CAISESTGGSYEQYF
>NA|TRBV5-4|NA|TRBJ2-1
TGTGCCAGCAGCTCAAAAGGTGGGACATCCCCGTATGAAGCTACCTATGAGCAGTTCTTC
CASSSKGGTSPYEATYEQFF
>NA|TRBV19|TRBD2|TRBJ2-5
TGTGCCAGTAGCCTCAGGGGGGGACTAGCGGTCCAAGAGACCCAGTACTTC
CASSLRGGLAVQETQYF
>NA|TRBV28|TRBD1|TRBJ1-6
TGTGCCAGCAGGGTGGGACAGGGCCGGTCACCCCTCCACTTT
CASRVGQGRSPLHF
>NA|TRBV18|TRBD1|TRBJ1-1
TGTGCCAGCTCCCTCTCAGACCGGGACAGGGCTGTAGCTTTCTTT
CASSLSDRDRAVAFF
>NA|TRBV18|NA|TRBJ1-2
TGTGCCAGCCCCCCATTGGCGGGCGAGGGTGGCTACACCTTC
CASPPLAGEGGYTF
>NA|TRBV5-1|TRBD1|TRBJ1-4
TGCGCCAGCAGCTTGGGTACAGGGGCCGCTGAAAAACTGTTTTTT
CASSLGTGAAEKLFF
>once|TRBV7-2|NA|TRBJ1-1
TGTGCCAGCAGGACGGACACTGAAGCTTTCTTT
CASRTDTEAFF
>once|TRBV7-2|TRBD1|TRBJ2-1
TGTGCCAGCAGCATCGGACAGGGGGCCCTGGGCAATGAGCAGTTCTTC
CASSIGQGALGNEQFF
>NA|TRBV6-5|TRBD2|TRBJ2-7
TGTGCCAGCAGTTACCGGGGGGTGGGTTACGAGCAGTACTTC
CASSYRGVGYEQYF
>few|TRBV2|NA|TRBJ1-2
TGTGCCAGCTCGCTTGCGGTAACCCGTGGCTACACCTTC
CASSLAVTRGYTF
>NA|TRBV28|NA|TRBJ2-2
TGTGCCAGCAGTTTGCCGGGACTGCCGAACACCGGGGAGCTGTTTTTT
CASSLPGLPNTGELFF
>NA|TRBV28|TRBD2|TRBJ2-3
TGTGCCAGCAGGGCGACTAGCGGGGGAGGCACAGATACGCAGTATTTT
CASRATSGGGTDTQYF
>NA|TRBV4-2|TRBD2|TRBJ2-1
TGTGCCAGCAGCCGGGGATCGATTCGGGGGGATTACAATGAGCAGTTCTTC
CASSRGSIRGDYNEQFF
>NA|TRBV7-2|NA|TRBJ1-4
TGTGCCAGCAGCTTAGTACGGCAGCTTAATGAAAAACTGTTTTTT
CASSLVRQLNEKLFF
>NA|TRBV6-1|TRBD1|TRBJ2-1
TGTGCCAGCAGGAGGGGACAGTACAATGAGCAGTTCTTC
CASRRGQYNEQFF
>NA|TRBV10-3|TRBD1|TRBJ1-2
TGTGCCATCAGTGAGTACGGGACAGGAGGACCTAACTATGGCTACACCTTC
CAISEYGTGGPNYGYTF
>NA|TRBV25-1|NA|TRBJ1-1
TGTGCCAGCAGTGAAAGGGTGAACACTGAAGCTTTCTTT
CASSERVNTEAFF
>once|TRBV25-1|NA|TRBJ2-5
TGTGCCAGCAGTGAAGCGGGGACTCCCCAGCAAGAGACCCAGTACTTC
CASSEAGTPQQETQYF
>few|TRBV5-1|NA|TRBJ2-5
TGCGCCAGCAGCTTTCGGCCCGGGGGAGAGGAGACCCAGTACTTC
CASSFRPGGEETQYF
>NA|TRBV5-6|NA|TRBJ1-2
TGTGCCAGCAGCCCGGACGGGATTGGTGGCTACACCTTC
CASSPDGIGGYTF
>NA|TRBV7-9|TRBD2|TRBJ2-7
TGTGCCAGCAGCCCCCGGACTAGCTTAGGGGAGCAGTACTTC
CASSPRTSLGEQYF
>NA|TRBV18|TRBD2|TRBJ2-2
TGTGCCAGCTCACCAACTAGCGGGGGGGCCGACACCGGGGAGCTGTTTTTT
CASSPTSGGADTGELFF
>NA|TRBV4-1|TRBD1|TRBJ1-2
TGCGCCAGCAGCCAAGATCAGGGGGATGCCTATGGCTACACCTTC
CASSQDQGDAYGYTF
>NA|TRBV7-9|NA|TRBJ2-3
TGTGCCAGCAGCCGTACAGGAGCAGATACGCAGTATTTT
CASSRTGADTQYF
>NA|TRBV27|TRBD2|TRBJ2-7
TGTGCCAGCCGACAGCCCGGGGGGGGTGAGACCTACGAGCAGTACTTC
CASRQPGGGETYEQYF
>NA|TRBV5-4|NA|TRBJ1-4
TGTGCCAGCAGCTTGTCCGCGGGGGGCACCGGAAAACTGTTTTTT
CASSLSAGGTGKLFF
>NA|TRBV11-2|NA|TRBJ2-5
TGTGCCAGCAGCTTGTTTACGGAGACCCAGTACTTC
CASSLFTETQYF
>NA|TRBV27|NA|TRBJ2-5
TGTGCCAGCAGTTCTCCAACCTCCGGCCTTAGACGAGAGACCCAGTACTTC
CASSSPTSGLRRETQYF
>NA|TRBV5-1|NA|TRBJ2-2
TGCGCCAGCAGCTTGGAACCAGTCGGCGGGGAGCTGTTTTTT
CASSLEPVGGELFF